The next 8 T cell receptor beta chains were all read from a single sample in a study of regulatory T cells in long-lasting Graves disease. Sequencing libraries for TCR beta were prepared with iRepertoire HTBI primers and Arm-PCR of CDR3 regions. TCRdb itself ran the multiplex PCR reads through MiXCR, one entry per CDR3 protein. The data hold some 240,000 distinct CDR3 sequences, with roughly a fifth observed a single time. The time point here: newly diagnosed GD, antithyroid drugs for less than 3 months. There was RNA extracted from PBMCs, and the TCR library was made from it. This sample also belongs to another study, concerning T cells in Graves' hyperthyroidism and ophthalmopathy.

The specimen comprised peripheral blood mononuclear cells (PBMCs), sampled at new diagnosis, from a patient treated with antithyroid drugs. These receptors were taken from a woman aged 25 to 39 with Graves disease.

This clonotype has at least ten counts. The chain carries TRBV6-9 and TRBJ2-3, with D perhaps given as TRBD1 or TRBD2 (5 bases each). V was shortened by 2 bases and J by 2 bases, with 11 bases between the two germline ends. This CDR3 contains 15 residues. From germline, CDR1 is MNHGY and CDR2 SVAAGI. CDR3 sequence reads: CASSYQGRTTDTQYF. As DNA, the CDR3 is TGTGCCAGCAGTTATCAGGGACGAACCACAGATACGCAGTATTTT.

The sample holds many counts of this clonotype. The rearrangement links TRBV20-1 to TRBJ2-3; no clear D. CDR3 length: 13 amino acids. The V and J ends lost 7 bases and 1 base respectively, with 12 bases between them. CDR1 DFQATT and CDR2 SNEGSKA come from the germline V gene (reference sequence). CDR3 region: CSGIGWGTDTQYF. The CDR3 DNA follows: TGCAGTGGGATAGGGTGGGGCACAGATACGCAGTATTTT.

V and J are TRBV4-2 and TRBJ2-3; D is possibly TRBD2 (5 bases). With 4 bases removed from V and 4 bases from J, the gap between germline ends came to 12 bases. The CDR3 extends over 14 amino acids. Germline V gene lookup returns CDR1 LGHNA and CDR2 YNFKEQ. The CDR3 is CASSLNPGADTQYF. CDR3 nucleotides: TGTGCCAGCAGCCTAAACCCCGGGGCAGATACGCAGTATTTT.

This clonotype was seen repeatedly, ten times or more. The chain combines TRBV6-1 with TRBJ2-5; 7 bases map to TRBD2. The CDR3 is made up of 13 amino acids. V lost 7 bases and J lost 6; bases outside the gene matches: 8. CDR1 and CDR2 from the germline V gene are MNHNS and SASEGT. The CDR3 spells CASTLGGAKTQYF. Here the CDR3 DNA reads TGTGCCAGCACCCTGGGAGGGGCCAAGACCCAGTACTTC.

This chain uses TRBV20-1 with TRBJ2-1; tentatively, D is TRBD1 (5 bases). This CDR3 contains 14 residues. CDR1 and CDR2 (germline): DFQATT, SNEGSKA (reference sequence). With 3 bases removed from V and 4 bases from J, the gap between germline ends came to 13 bases. This CDR3 reads CSASRGGTYNEQFF. Here the CDR3 DNA reads TGCAGTGCTAGTAGGGGTGGAACTTACAATGAGCAGTTCTTC.

This clonotype ranks as medium-sized. This chain connects TRBV12-3 or TRBV12-4 to TRBJ1-2; the match to TRBD1 covers 9 bases. The ends lost 5 bases at V and 3 bases at J; junction bases unmatched: 7. This CDR3 is 15 amino acids long. The DNA for the CDR3 is TGTGCCAGCAGTCTAAGGGGGACAGGGTACTATGGCTACACCTTC. Translating it yields CASSLRGTGYYGYTF.

The V call is TRBV3-1, the J call TRBJ2-1, with 8 bases lining up with TRBD2. The J segment lost 6 bases and the V segment lost 0 bases, leaving 10 bases of the junction unmatched. Germline V lookup: CDR1 LGHDT, CDR2 YNNKEL (reference sequence). The CDR3 sequence is 17 residues long. CDR3: CASSQDQAGLEGNEQFF. The DNA of the CDR3 is TGTGCCAGCAGCCAAGATCAGGCGGGACTAGAGGGCAATGAGCAGTTCTTC.

This chain uses TRBV15 with TRBJ2-1; unclear D gene. Trimming cost V 1 base and J 8 bases, with 15 bases left between them. The CDR3 extends over 15 amino acids. Per the germline V gene, CDR1 is LNHNV and CDR2 is YYDKDF (reference sequence). CDR3 sequence: CATSRVSTVGYEQFF. The CDR3 nucleotides read TGTGCCACCAGCAGAGTCTCCACCGTGGGCTATGAGCAGTTCTTC.